Listed here is a single T cell receptor (beta chain). The data were taken from a study of blood T cell repertoires in COVID-19. On the study more broadly: T cells, B-cell-depleted T cells, or PBMCs provided the cDNA or gDNA that served as material.

V was clipped by 2 bases and J by 3 bases, with 7 bases between them. Per germline, CDR1 SEHNR and CDR2 FQNEAQ (reference sequence). This CDR3 region has 13 residues. The table came from immunoSEQ multiplex PCR; TCRdb's copy has only in-frame clones and leaves some out. The sample contains 95,000 to 150,000 clones, 75% to 85% of which appear only once. The sample taken for sequencing was peripheral blood. This clonotype originated in a woman aged 50 to 65 with acute or convalescent COVID-19. V is TRBV7-9 and J is TRBJ1-1, with D possibly matching TRBD1 (5 bases). CDR3 DNA sequence: TGTGCCAGCAGCTTATGGGGGGACACTGAAGCTTTCTTT. It encodes CASSLWGDTEAFF. Using reference TRBV7-9 and TRBJ1-1 for the parts outside the CDR3, the full variable domain is DTGVSQNPRHKITKRGQNVTFRCDPISEHNRLYWYRQTLGQGPEFLTYFQNEAQLEKSRLLSDRFSAERPKGSFSTLEIQRTEQGDSAMYLCASSLWGDTEAFFGQGTRLTVV.